Listed here are 5 T cell receptor beta chains from one sample, sequenced in a study of blood T cell repertoires in COVID-19. Profiled with immunoSEQ multiplex PCR; TCRdb holds only in-frame clones, not every one. Among tens of thousands of clones, more than 70% were seen once, and the ten largest hold about 1.4%. The sample comprised peripheral blood. Source of these receptors: a human donor in a cohort sampled during active COVID-19.

The rearrangement uses TRBV11-1 and TRBJ2-1; a weak D match, TRBD2 (6 bases). There are 15 residues in the CDR3. V lost 5 bases, J lost 1 base, and 12 bases lay in between. The germline gives CDR1 SGHAT, CDR2 FQDESV (reference sequence). CDR3 bases: TGTGCCAGCAGCCTGACTAGAATATCCTACAATGAGCAGTTCTTC. It yields the protein CASSLTRISYNEQFF.

This clone is a singleton in its sample. V and J are TRBV7-6 and TRBJ2-5, with TRBD2 matching over 13 bases. Germline V CDR1 and CDR2: SGHVS, FNYEAQ. The J segment lost 1 base and the V segment lost 0 bases, leaving 5 bases of the junction unmatched. The CDR3 is made up of 18 amino acids. CDR3: CASSLAPRTSGGQETQYF. For the CDR3, the DNA is TGTGCCAGCAGCTTAGCTCCTAGGACTAGCGGGGGCCAAGAGACCCAGTACTTC.

CDR3 DNA: TGTGCCAGCAGGCCCGCCGGGACTAGCGGATACAATGAGCAGTTCTTC. The encoded protein is CASRPAGTSGYNEQFF. The genes are TRBV11-2 and TRBJ2-1, with 11 bases lining up with TRBD2. The CDR3 length is 16 residues. CDR1 and CDR2 from the germline V gene are SGHAT and FQNNGV. V gave up 6 bases and J gave up 4 bases; unmatched junction bases: 8.

The chain combines TRBV5-1 with TRBJ2-5, with a tentative D call TRBD1 (6 bases). This CDR3 is 14 amino acids long. Germline-derived CDR1 and CDR2 are SGHRS and YFSETQ. Trimming took off 0 bases at V and 3 bases at J, with 9 bases between the two ends. In nucleotides, the CDR3 is TGCGCCAGCAGCTTGGGGACAGTAGAAGAGACCCAGTACTTC. Residues: CASSLGTVEETQYF. The complete variable domain, with remaining parts taken from reference TRBV5-1 and TRBJ2-5, reads KAGVTQTPRYLIKTRGQQVTLSCSPISGHRSVSWYQQTPGQGLQFLFEYFSETQRNKGNFPGRFSGRQFSNSRSEMNVSTLELGDSALYLCASSLGTVEETQYFGPGTRLLVL.

V gene TRBV7-9 combines with J gene TRBJ2-1; a weak D match, TRBD2 (5 bases). Germline V gene lookup returns CDR1 SEHNR and CDR2 FQNEAQ (reference sequence). Between the trimmed V and J ends, which lost 9 bases and 8 bases, there was a span of 17 bases. The CDR3 runs 13 residues. Here the CDR3 reads CASEKLGWDEQFF. DNA of the CDR3: TGTGCCAGTGAAAAACTAGGCTGGGATGAGCAGTTCTTC.